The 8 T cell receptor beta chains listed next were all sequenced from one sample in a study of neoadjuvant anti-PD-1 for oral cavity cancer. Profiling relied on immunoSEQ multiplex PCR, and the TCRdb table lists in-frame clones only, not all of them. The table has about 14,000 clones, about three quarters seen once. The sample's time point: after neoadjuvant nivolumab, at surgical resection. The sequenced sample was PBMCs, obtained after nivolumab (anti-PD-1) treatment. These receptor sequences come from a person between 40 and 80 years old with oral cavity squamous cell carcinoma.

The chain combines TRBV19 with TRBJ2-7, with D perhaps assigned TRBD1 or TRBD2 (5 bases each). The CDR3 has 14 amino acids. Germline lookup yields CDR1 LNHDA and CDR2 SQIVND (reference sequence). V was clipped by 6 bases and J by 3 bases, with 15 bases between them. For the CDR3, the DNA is TGTGCCAGTAGGAGAGCCCCTGGGGGCTACGAGCAGTACTTC. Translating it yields CASRRAPGGYEQYF.

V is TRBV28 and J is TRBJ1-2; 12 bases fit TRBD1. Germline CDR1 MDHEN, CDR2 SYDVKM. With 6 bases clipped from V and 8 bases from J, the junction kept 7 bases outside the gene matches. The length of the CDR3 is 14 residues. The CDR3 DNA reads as TGTGCCAGCAGCGGCGCAGGGACAGGGGGCGGCTACACCTTC. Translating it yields CASSGAGTGGGYTF.

The CDR3 spells CASSIRTGYGYTF. CDR3 nucleotides: TGTGCCAGCAGCATACGGACAGGGTATGGCTACACCTTC. The V gene is TRBV7-6, the J gene TRBJ1-2; 8 nucleotides match TRBD1. This CDR3 spans 13 amino acids. Unmatched junction bases numbered 4, after V lost 5 bases and J lost 5 bases. Germline V gene data show CDR1 as SGHVS and CDR2 as FNYEAQ. Full variable domain (rest looked up from reference TRBV7-6 and TRBJ1-2): GAGVSQSPRYKVTKRGQDVALRCDPISGHVSLYWYRQALGQGPEFLTYFNYEAQQDKSGLPNDRFSAERPEGSISTLTIQRTEQRDSAMYRCASSIRTGYGYTFGSGTRLTVV.

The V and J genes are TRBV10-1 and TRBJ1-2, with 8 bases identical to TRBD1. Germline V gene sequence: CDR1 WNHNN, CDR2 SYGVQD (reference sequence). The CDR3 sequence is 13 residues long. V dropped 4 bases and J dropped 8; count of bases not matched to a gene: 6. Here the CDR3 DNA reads TGCGCCAGCAGTGGTGACAGGGGATCAGGCTACACCTTC. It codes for CASSGDRGSGYTF.

In DNA form, the CDR3 reads TGTGCCAGTAGTCAAACCAGGGATACTGAAGCTTTCTTT. It specifies CASSQTRDTEAFF. The V call is TRBV19, the J call TRBJ1-1; maybe TRBD1 (5 bases). The CDR3 loop spans 13 amino acids. Trimming took off 5 bases at V and 5 bases at J, with 12 bases between the two ends. Germline V gives CDR1 LNHDA, CDR2 SQIVND (reference sequence).

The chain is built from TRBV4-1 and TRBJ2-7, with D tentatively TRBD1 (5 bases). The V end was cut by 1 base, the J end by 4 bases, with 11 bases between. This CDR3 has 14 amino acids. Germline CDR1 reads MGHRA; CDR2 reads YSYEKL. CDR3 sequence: CASSQGVREYEQYF. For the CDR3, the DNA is TGCGCCAGCAGCCAAGGTGTCAGGGAATACGAGCAGTACTTC.

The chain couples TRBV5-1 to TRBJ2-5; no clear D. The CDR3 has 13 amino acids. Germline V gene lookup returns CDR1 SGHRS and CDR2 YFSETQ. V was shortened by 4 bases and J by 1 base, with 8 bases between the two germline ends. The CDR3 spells CASSRTVQETQYF. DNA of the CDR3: TGCGCCAGCAGCCGGACGGTCCAAGAGACCCAGTACTTC.

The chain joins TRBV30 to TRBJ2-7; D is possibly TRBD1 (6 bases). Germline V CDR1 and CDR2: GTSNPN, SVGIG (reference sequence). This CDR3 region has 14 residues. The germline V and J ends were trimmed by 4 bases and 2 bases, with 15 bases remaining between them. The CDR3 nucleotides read TGTGCCTGGACGGCCCGGACAGATCCCTACGAGCAGTACTTC. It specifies CAWTARTDPYEQYF. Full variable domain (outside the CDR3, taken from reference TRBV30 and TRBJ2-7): SQTIHQWPATLVQPVGSPLSLECTVEGTSNPNLYWYRQAAGRGLQLLFYSVGIGQISSEVPQNLSASRPQDRQFILSSKKLLLSDSGFYLCAWTARTDPYEQYFGPGTRLTVT.